This T cell receptor (beta chain) was sequenced in a study of T cell repertoires in cytomegalovirus infection (dated by TCRdb to between 2018 and 2021). In the study overall: Peptide stimulations targeted recently identified HLA-C-restricted CMV epitopes, whose presentation resists viral immunomodulation, together with well-studied HLA-B-restricted epitopes. The HLA type of each donor mattered for the analysis, because public TCR beta signatures pointed to carriage of CMV infection along with the matching HLA type.

Overall study outcomes, separate from this receptor: Carriers of CMV infection plus the relevant HLA type were discriminated by the cumulative frequency of public TCR beta family members in the study cohort and in an independent roughly 370-donor cohort. The ex vivo response was dominated by HLA-C-restricted CMV-specific TCR beta clonotypes, which also provided the single most frequent clonotype in two of eight donors.

The CDR1 and CDR2 encoded by the germline V gene are LGHNA and YSLEER. From V the trimming removes 2 bases and from J it removes 2 bases, while the gene matches leave 13 bases of the junction unaccounted for. The CDR3 contains 18 residues, cysteine and phenylalanine counted. Only the CDR3 part of the read is kept: 54 bases, read in frame from the first base. Per the publication, the treatment or condition label means: in vitro stimulation with specific CMV peptide epitopes to enrich CMV-specific T cells. The sequencer listed for this sample is Illumina HiSeq 1500. Through fastp at Q25 and MiXCR, TCRdb rebuilt clones from the public reads, retaining in-frame beta chains. All rows with the same CDR3 protein become a single entry with the most common DNA and genes. The sample yields about half a million distinct CDR3 sequences; 33% were counted once. The ten largest clonotypes hold about a sixth of the sample.

In regard to this clonotype: The antigen this receptor binds is unknown. It has no much larger one-base neighbor in the sample; base qualities were not kept.

Here the chain combines TRBV4-3 and TRBJ2-3; TRBD2 fits 7 bases in the junction. The receptor comes from a human donor in good health (CMV status not recorded). Some clones in this sample may be carry-over from other donors' samples. This specimen was cultured PBMCs, taken from culture after CMV antigen stimulation. CDR3 loop: CASSQNGYGGELTDTQYF. The nucleotide sequence reads TGCGCCAGCAGCCAAAACGGGTATGGGGGGGAGCTCACAGATACGCAGTATTTT.